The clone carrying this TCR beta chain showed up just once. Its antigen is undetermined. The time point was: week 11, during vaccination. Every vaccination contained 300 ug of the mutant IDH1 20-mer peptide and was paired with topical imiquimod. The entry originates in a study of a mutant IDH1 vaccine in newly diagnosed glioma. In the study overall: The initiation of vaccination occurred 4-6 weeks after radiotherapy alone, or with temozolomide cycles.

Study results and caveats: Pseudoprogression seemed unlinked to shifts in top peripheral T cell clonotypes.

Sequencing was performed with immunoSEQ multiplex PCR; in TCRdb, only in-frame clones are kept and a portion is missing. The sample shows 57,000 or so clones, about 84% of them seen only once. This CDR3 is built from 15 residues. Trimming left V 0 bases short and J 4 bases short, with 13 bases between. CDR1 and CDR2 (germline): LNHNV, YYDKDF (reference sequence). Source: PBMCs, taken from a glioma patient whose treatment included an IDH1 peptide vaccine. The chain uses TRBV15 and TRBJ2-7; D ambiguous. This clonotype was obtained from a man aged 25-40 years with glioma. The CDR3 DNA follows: TGTGCCACCAGCAGAGATGGCGACGCTCTTTACGAGCAGTACTTC. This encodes CATSRDGDALYEQYF.